The clone carrying this TCR beta chain was observed at least ten times. The data derive from a study of T-cell reconstitution after alpha-beta-depleted transplantation in children. Germline loops: CDR1 ENHRY, CDR2 SYGVKD. Trimming stripped 0 bases from V and 4 bases from J, with 7 bases between. The CDR3 runs to 13 residues. The TCRbeta library incorporated unique molecular identifiers. TCRdb processed the PCR reads anew with MiXCR; each CDR3 protein has one entry. The data contain roughly 180,000 distinct CDR3 sequences, about 14% of them singletons. This TCR came from a human donor who donated a stem cell graft to a child with acute lymphoblastic leukemia. The chain employs TRBV10-3 and TRBJ2-7; D is unresolved. Specimen: PBMCs from the stem cell graft donor, collected from the stem cell graft. The CDR3 DNA reads as TGTGCCATCAGTGAGTCTCTTCCTTACGAGCAGTACTTC. Protein sequence: CAISESLPYEQYF.